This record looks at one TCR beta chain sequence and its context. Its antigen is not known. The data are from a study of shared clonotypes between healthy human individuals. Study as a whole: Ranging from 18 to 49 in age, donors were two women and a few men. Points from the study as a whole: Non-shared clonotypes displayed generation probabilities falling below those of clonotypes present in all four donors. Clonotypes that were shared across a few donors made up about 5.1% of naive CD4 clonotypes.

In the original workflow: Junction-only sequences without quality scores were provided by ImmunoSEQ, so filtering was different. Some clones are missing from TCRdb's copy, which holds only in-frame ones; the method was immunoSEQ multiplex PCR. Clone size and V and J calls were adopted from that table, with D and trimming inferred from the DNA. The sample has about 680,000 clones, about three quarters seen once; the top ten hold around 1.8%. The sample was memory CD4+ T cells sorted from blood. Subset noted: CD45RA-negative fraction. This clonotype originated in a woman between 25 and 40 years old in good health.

CDR3 protein: CASTLTGFYGYTF. The DNA of the CDR3 is TGTGCCAGCACTCTGACAGGGTTCTATGGCTACACCTTC. This chain uses TRBV6-6 with TRBJ1-2; 7 nucleotides agree with TRBD1. The CDR3 runs 13 residues. V shed 7 bases, J shed 4 bases, and the junction held 6 bases outside the gene matches. Germline CDR1 and CDR2: MNHNY and SVGAGI (reference sequence).